Following are 15 T cell receptor beta chains from one sample sequenced in a study of blood T cells in healthy people across ages. A second about 7 to 12 cycle PCR used barcoded and J-beta primers. TCRdb re-derived calls from the 5' RACE reads in MiXCR, one entry per CDR3 protein. This table holds 800,000 to 1,000,000 distinct CDR3 sequences, about 44% found once. Sequences were obtained from blood. The receptor set was obtained from a man aged 25 to 40 in good health.

The V and J genes are TRBV3-1 and TRBJ2-1, with D possibly being TRBD1 (5 bases). The V gene's germline CDR1 is LGHDT and CDR2 YNNKEL (reference sequence). The CDR3 runs 16 residues. The V end lost 1 base, the J end lost 6 bases, and 16 bases lay between the germline ends. The CDR3: CASSQAPVAGSNEQFF. The CDR3 DNA reads TGTGCCAGCAGCCAAGCGCCTGTAGCAGGGTCCAATGAGCAGTTCTTC.

Here the CDR3 reads CASSYREGDEKLFF. CDR3 nucleotide sequence: TGTGCCAGCAGTTACAGGGAGGGTGATGAAAAACTGTTTTTT. The rearrangement links TRBV12-3 or TRBV12-4 to TRBJ1-4; a weak D match, TRBD1 (6 bases). There are 14 residues in the CDR3. The V end was cut by 4 bases, the J end by 6 bases, with 12 bases between.

This clonotype was found once. The chain carries TRBV7-2 and TRBJ1-6; a possible D gene is TRBD1 (6 bases). Germline V CDR1 and CDR2: SGHTA, FQGNSA. The V gene lost 5 bases and the J gene lost 7 bases, with 18 bases spanning the gap. This CDR3 has 16 amino acids. CDR3 residues: CASSQLDRTGNSPLHF. The CDR3, as DNA: TGTGCCAGCAGCCAACTTGACAGGACTGGAAATTCACCCCTCCACTTT.

The rearrangement links TRBV20-1 to TRBJ1-2; D gene ambiguous. CDR3 length: 15 amino acids. V lost 0 bases and J lost 4, with 15 bases in between. CDR1 is DFQATT and CDR2 is SNEGSKA in the germline V gene (reference sequence). This chain's CDR3 is CSARDFGEKGYGYTF. The CDR3 nucleotides are TGCAGTGCTAGAGATTTTGGGGAGAAGGGCTATGGCTACACCTTC.

The chain employs TRBV12-3 or TRBV12-4 and TRBJ2-3, with 8 bases lining up with TRBD2. Trimming took 5 bases from V and 3 from J; bases not matched to a gene: 10. The CDR3 contains 16 residues. The CDR3 region has the DNA TGTGCCAGCAGTCCCGCCGTCGGGGGGGTAACAGATACGCAGTATTTT. This codes for CASSPAVGGVTDTQYF.

This sequence joins TRBV6-2 or TRBV6-3 and TRBJ1-5; D gene unclear. Trimming removed 6 bases at V and 7 bases at J, with 10 bases between. The length of the CDR3 is 12 residues. Germline V gene data show CDR1 as MNHEY and CDR2 as SVGEGT. Here the CDR3 reads CASRHSAQPQHF. The CDR3, as DNA: TGTGCCAGCAGGCACAGCGCCCAGCCCCAGCATTTT.

The chain recombines TRBV7-9 with TRBJ2-5; 11 bases align to TRBD1. Germline CDR1 is SEHNR and CDR2 is FQNEAQ (reference sequence). V lost 5 bases, J lost 6 bases, and 11 bases stayed unmatched. This CDR3 contains 16 residues. This CDR3 is CASSSAPGTGGKTQYF. The CDR3 bases are TGTGCCAGCAGCAGTGCCCCCGGGACAGGGGGGAAGACCCAGTACTTC. Variable domain in full (rest from reference TRBV7-9 and TRBJ2-5): DTGVSQNPRHKITKRGQNVTFRCDPISEHNRLYWYRQTLGQGPEFLTYFQNEAQLEKSRLLSDRFSAERPKGSFSTLEIQRTEQGDSAMYLCASSSAPGTGGKTQYFGPGTRLLVL.

This chain connects TRBV28 to TRBJ2-5; D is possibly TRBD1 or TRBD2 (6 bases each). The CDR3 spans 17 residues. Germline values: CDR1 MDHEN, CDR2 SYDVKM. V was trimmed by 1 base and J by 5 bases, leaving 20 bases between them. The CDR3 DNA sequence: TGTGCCAGCAGTTTATTGGGGCGGGGTAGGGGGAGTGAGACCCAGTACTTC. Its protein product is CASSLLGRGRGSETQYF.

The J gene is TRBJ2-1, the V gene TRBV10-3, with D possibly called TRBD1 or TRBD2 (6 bases each). Trimming removed 11 bases at V and 8 bases at J, with 19 bases between. The CDR3 runs to 13 residues. Germline V gives CDR1 ENHRY, CDR2 SYGVKD. The CDR3 DNA is TGTGCCTCCTGTACGGAGGGGGATTATGAGCAGTTCTTC. It specifies CASCTEGDYEQFF.

CDR3 nucleotide sequence: TGTGCCAGCAGCCCCGCTCCGCTAGCGGGGTTGGGTACGCAGTATTTT. Its translation is CASSPAPLAGLGTQYF. The chain uses TRBV28 and TRBJ2-3; 9 bases are a match to TRBD2. The V and J ends lost 6 bases and 8 bases, in that order; junction bases with no gene match: 15. Germline assignment: CDR1 MDHEN and CDR2 SYDVKM. There are 16 residues in the CDR3.

Many counts were recorded for this clonotype. V usage is TRBV7-2 and J usage is TRBJ1-6, with 10 nucleotides matching TRBD1. The V gene's germline CDR1 is SGHTA and CDR2 FQGNSA. The CDR3 runs to 17 residues. V was clipped by 2 bases and J by 9 bases; unmatched bases: 10. CDR3 loop: CASSLQTDRGPGSPLHF. The CDR3 nucleotides read TGTGCCAGCAGCTTACAAACCGACAGGGGGCCGGGTTCACCCCTCCACTTT. Full variable domain (outside the CDR3, taken from reference TRBV7-2 and TRBJ1-6): GAGVSQSPSNKVTEKGKDVELRCDPISGHTALYWYRQSLGQGLEFLIYFQGNSAPDKSGLPSDRFSAERTGGSVSTLTIQRTQQEDSAVYLCASSLQTDRGPGSPLHFGNGTRLTVT.

The chain recombines TRBV20-1 with TRBJ2-1, with D perhaps given as TRBD1 or TRBD2 (5 bases each). The CDR3 loop spans 13 amino acids. Germline V gene lookup returns CDR1 DFQATT and CDR2 SNEGSKA (reference sequence). Here the CDR3 reads CSLRDRTTYEQFF. As DNA, the CDR3 is TGCAGCCTTAGGGACCGAACAACCTACGAGCAGTTCTTC.

The chain links TRBV9 to TRBJ1-5, with TRBD1 as a possible D gene (5 bases). Trimming removed 0 bases from V and 1 base from J, with 17 bases in between. This CDR3 has 18 amino acids. Germline CDR1 reads SGDLS; CDR2 reads YYNGEE. The DNA of the CDR3 is TGTGCCAGCAGCGTAGAGCAGGGCGAGGCAAGGAGCAATCAGCCCCAGCATTTT. This codes for CASSVEQGEARSNQPQHF.

The chain uses TRBV7-9 and TRBJ2-1, with D unresolved. The CDR3 has 13 residues. Germline V CDR1 and CDR2: SEHNR, FQNEAQ (reference sequence). Trimming removed 4 bases from V and 8 bases from J, with 12 bases in between. The CDR3 is CASSSSSADEQFF. Here the CDR3 DNA reads TGTGCCAGCAGCTCCTCCTCCGCCGATGAGCAGTTCTTC. The full variable domain, with the rest looked up from reference TRBV7-9 and TRBJ2-1, is DTGVSQNPRHKITKRGQNVTFRCDPISEHNRLYWYRQTLGQGPEFLTYFQNEAQLEKSRLLSDRFSAERPKGSFSTLEIQRTEQGDSAMYLCASSSSSADEQFFGPGTRLTVL.

CDR3 protein: CASSQLTDLNTEAFF. DNA of the CDR3: TGTGCCAGCAGTCAATTGACAGACTTGAACACTGAAGCTTTCTTT. The chain couples TRBV6-1 to TRBJ1-1; TRBD1 might be the D (5 bases). The CDR3 runs to 15 residues. The germline CDR1 and CDR2 sequences are MNHNS and SASEGT. The V end lost 5 bases, the J end lost 0 bases, and 13 bases lay between the germline ends.